The source of this T cell receptor beta chain is a study of patients and donors after allogeneic stem cell transplantation. This clonotype has at least ten counts. Germline V gives CDR1 SGHRS, CDR2 YFSETQ. The ends were cut back, 0 bases at V and 4 bases at J, with 10 bases in the middle. There are 14 residues in the CDR3. TCRdb re-analysed the RT-PCR reads in MiXCR, keeping a single row per CDR3 protein. The sample lists 70,000 to 100,000 distinct CDR3 sequences, approximately 5.2% occurring once. This chain joins TRBV5-1 and TRBJ1-2, with D possibly being TRBD1 (6 bases). The sequence was obtained from a human donor who was either an allogeneic HSCT recipient or a stem cell or donor lymphocyte infusion donor (not recorded which). It is not recorded whose cells these are; they may come from a transplant donor. The sample consisted of blood, either unsorted or a sorted T cell fraction (not recorded which). The CDR3 loop reads CASSLEGVGYGYTF. CDR3 DNA: TGCGCCAGCAGCTTGGAGGGGGTCGGCTATGGCTACACCTTC.